This T cell receptor (beta chain) was found in a study of technical replicates of blood from a few donors. Only in-frame clones appear in the TCRdb table, and some are missing; sequencing was by immunoSEQ multiplex PCR. The table has around 85,000 clones, roughly 94% seen once; the top ten hold 0.25%. The CDR3 is 12 amino acids. Germline loops: CDR1 MDHEN, CDR2 SYDVKM. Deletions cut 2 bases from V and 6 bases from J, with 5 bases between. This chain joins TRBV28 and TRBJ1-5; no clear D. This clonotype was sampled from a human donor in good health. What was sequenced was T cells isolated from PBMCs. The CDR3 loop is CASSLESQPQHF. The CDR3 nucleotides read TGTGCCAGCAGTTTAGAGAGTCAGCCCCAGCATTTT. Variable domain in full (rest from reference TRBV28 and TRBJ1-5): DVKVTQSSRYLVKRTGEKVFLECVQDMDHENMFWYRQDPGLGLRLIYFSYDVKMKEKGDIPEGYSVSREKKERFSLILESASTNQTSMYLCASSLESQPQHFGDGTRLSIL.